Included here is one TCR beta chain sequence, with context. Its specificity is unknown. J gave up 7 bases and V 4 bases, and 9 bases lay outside the gene matches. CDR1 and CDR2 (germline): SGHNT, YYREEE (reference sequence). The CDR3 is made up of 16 amino acids. These data belong to a study of blood T cells in healthy people across ages. The study, taken as a whole, reports: The study could not conclusively compare naive and antigen-experienced cells, given its unsorted PBMCs. Observed TCR beta diversity per million T cells went down as age went up. This fall followed a roughly linear course with age. Long-lived donors carried more naive CD4+ cells and greater diversity than aged donors.

The second PCR ran about 6 to 11 cycles with a sample-barcoded 5' primer and J-beta primers. One entry per CDR3 protein, called by TCRdb with MiXCR from the 5' RACE reads. The sample shows 550,000 to 700,000 distinct CDR3 sequences, roughly 29% of them seen only once. This clonotype originated in a woman in her sixties or seventies in good health. Sequencing was done on a sample of blood. The chain recombines TRBV5-4 with TRBJ1-6; TRBD1 matches 9 bases. The CDR3 loop is CASSRAPGQGNSPLHF. As DNA, the CDR3 is TGTGCCAGCAGCAGGGCCCCGGGACAGGGAAATTCACCCCTCCACTTT.